This passage covers 9 T cell receptor beta chains from one sample sequenced in a study of T cells in Graves' hyperthyroidism and ophthalmopathy (dated 2019 in TCRdb). Receptor libraries were prepared by multiplex PCR. This sample was sequenced with an Illumina HiSeq 2000. The TCR beta CDR3 regions were amplified from the RNA transcripts. The first round of RT-PCR for the TCR CDR3 was performed with the HTBI primer set and the Qiagen OneStep RT-PCR kit. Using fastp at Q25 and MiXCR, TCRdb reprocessed the public reads and kept productive beta chains. Rows matching on CDR3 protein sequence are summarized as one entry with the most common DNA and genes. This sample holds approximately 600,000 distinct CDR3 sequences; around 15% were observed only once. About 3.8% of the sample rests with the top ten. The material sequenced was blood. These receptors came from a woman between 25 and 40 years old with Graves' hyperthyroidism.

This clonotype was recorded at least ten times. CDR3 coding DNA: TGTGCCAGCAGTTCCGGTCCAAGCTCCTACGAGCAGTACTTC. Its translation: CASSSGPSSYEQYF. The chain links TRBV12-3 or TRBV12-4 to TRBJ2-7; D unclear. Deletions cut 4 bases from V and 0 bases from J, with 10 bases between. This CDR3 is built from 14 residues.

This clonotype was picked up a small number of times. The CDR3 protein is CASSFRSGAPGTEAFF. Here the CDR3 DNA reads TGTGCCAGCAGTTTTCGGTCCGGGGCCCCGGGCACTGAAGCTTTCTTT. This chain joins TRBV28 and TRBJ1-1, with D tentatively TRBD1 (5 bases). CDR1 is MDHEN, CDR2 SYDVKM, per germline. CDR3 size: 16 residues. V shed 3 bases and J shed 4 bases, with 18 bases lying between them. Drawing the rest from reference TRBV28 and TRBJ1-1, the complete variable domain is DVKVTQSSRYLVKRTGEKVFLECVQDMDHENMFWYRQDPGLGLRLIYFSYDVKMKEKGDIPEGYSVSREKKERFSLILESASTNQTSMYLCASSFRSGAPGTEAFFGQGTRLTVV.

The chain combines TRBV18 with TRBJ1-1, with D unresolved. V was cut by 2 bases and J by 3 bases, with 13 bases left in between. Per germline, CDR1 KGHSH and CDR2 LQKENI. This CDR3 region has 15 residues. CDR3 DNA: TGTGCCAGCTCACCATATCCGGGGAGAGACACTGAAGCTTTCTTT. Translated, it gives CASSPYPGRDTEAFF.

This clonotype was observed at least ten times. The V and J genes are TRBV28 and TRBJ2-3, with TRBD2 matching over 7 bases. Trimming at V came to 3 bases and at J to 0 bases, leaving 12 bases not matched to a gene. Per germline, CDR1 MDHEN and CDR2 SYDVKM. The CDR3 has 18 residues. The CDR3 is CASSFLIQLARSTDTQYF. The CDR3 region has the DNA TGTGCCAGCAGTTTCTTAATCCAACTAGCGAGGAGCACAGATACGCAGTATTTT.

At least ten counts were recorded for this clonotype. The chain recombines TRBV7-9 with TRBJ2-3; the D gene is possibly TRBD2 (6 bases). CDR1 is SEHNR, CDR2 FQNEAQ, per germline (reference sequence). V was pared by 5 bases and J by 0 bases, with 18 bases between. The CDR3 length is 17 residues. CDR3 sequence reads: CASSLPFSGSSTDTQYF. The CDR3 DNA sequence: TGTGCCAGCAGCCTCCCCTTTAGCGGATCTAGCACAGATACGCAGTATTTT.

The chain carries TRBV7-9 and TRBJ1-4; 7 bases match TRBD1. In germline, CDR1 is SEHNR, CDR2 FQNEAQ (reference sequence). CDR3 size: 14 residues. Trimming cost V 3 bases and J 6 bases; bases outside gene matches: 4. CDR3 loop: CASSFGQGDEKLFF. The CDR3 bases are TGTGCCAGCAGCTTTGGCCAGGGGGATGAAAAACTGTTTTTT.

In this sample, this clonotype turned up many times. This chain joins TRBV30 and TRBJ1-5; weak D call: TRBD1 (6 bases). V lost 8 bases and J 7 bases, leaving 12 bases between the germline ends. CDR1 GTSNPN and CDR2 SVGIG come from the germline V gene (reference sequence). The CDR3 loop spans 11 amino acids. This chain's CDR3 is CANKGGQPQHF. In nucleotides, the CDR3 is TGTGCCAATAAGGGGGGGCAGCCCCAGCATTTT.

This clonotype was seen ten or more times. This chain joins TRBV7-8 and TRBJ2-5, with TRBD2 identical over 8 bases. V shed 1 base, J shed 2 bases, and the junction held 9 bases outside the gene matches. Germline assignment: CDR1 SGHVS and CDR2 FQNEAQ. This CDR3 has 17 residues. The CDR3 DNA reads as TGTGCCAGCAGCTTAGTTCGGGCGGGAGGTCGACAAGAGACCCAGTACTTC. Protein sequence: CASSLVRAGGRQETQYF.

The chain carries TRBV20-1 and TRBJ2-2; the D is unclear. Germline V gene sequence: CDR1 DFQATT, CDR2 SNEGSKA (reference sequence). The CDR3 totals 11 residues. Trimming shortened V by 6 bases and J by 6 bases, and 8 bases separated the two germline ends. The CDR3 protein is CSATDSGELFF. The DNA for the CDR3 is TGCAGTGCGACCGACTCCGGGGAGCTGTTTTTT.